This T cell receptor beta chain was obtained from a study of shared clonotypes between healthy human individuals. Study overall: There were three CD4 naive, three CD4 memory, two CD8 naive and one CD8 memory plates per donor. General study findings and limits: Incompleteness in sorted-subset sequencing, despite large depth, was shown by rarefaction.

The CDR3 sequence is 14 residues long. Germline assignment: CDR1 MGHRA and CDR2 YSYEKL. The study enrolled healthy HIV-negative adults without recent acute infections or vaccinations as donors. With respect to this clone: The antigen is not known.

Sequenced by immunoSEQ multiplex PCR; TCRdb stores in-frame clones only, minus some. In the table there are under 650,000 clones, almost 97% of which are singletons. The sequence was obtained from a young woman in good health. J is TRBJ2-5 and V is TRBV4-1; TRBD1 might be the D (5 bases). Gene TRBJ2-7 matches the end of the DNA better, so the J call may be wrong. Sequenced material: naive CD4+ T cells sorted from blood. Subset denoted: CD45RA+ positively selected. DNA for the CDR3: TGCGCCAGCAGCCAATATCAGGGCTCCTACGAGCAGTACTTC. Its translation: CASSQYQGSYEQYF.